The 5 T cell receptor beta chains reported below all come from one sample, sequenced in a study of cytomegalovirus exposure and HLA in healthy donors. Both 60 Vbeta primers and 13 Jbeta primers went into the PCR. Generated by immunoSEQ multiplex PCR, the TCRdb table keeps only in-frame clones and is missing some. The repertoire holds some 220,000 clones, almost 85% seen once, with 0.58% in the top ten. Sequencing was done on a sample of PBMCs. These receptors came from a woman in her forties in good health and CMV-seronegative.

The CDR3 region has the DNA TGTGCCAGCAGCTCACAGGGGGCGAACACTGAAGCTTTCTTT. Amino acids: CASSSQGANTEAFF. This chain links TRBV11-1 with TRBJ1-1; 9 bases match TRBD1. Per germline, CDR1 SGHAT and CDR2 FQDESV (reference sequence). The CDR3 runs 14 residues. The trim removed 4 bases at V and 1 base at J, leaving 1 base unmatched.

The V call is TRBV5-1, the J call TRBJ1-2; TRBD1 agrees at 7 bases. The V and J ends lost 3 bases and 7 bases, in that order; junction bases with no gene match: 6. The germline CDR1 and CDR2 sequences are SGHRS and YFSETQ. The CDR3 is made up of 13 amino acids. The CDR3 bases are TGCGCCAGCAGCTCTATGACAGGGCTTGGCTACACCTTC. Its translation: CASSSMTGLGYTF. Full variable domain (rest looked up from reference TRBV5-1 and TRBJ1-2): KAGVTQTPRYLIKTRGQQVTLSCSPISGHRSVSWYQQTPGQGLQFLFEYFSETQRNKGNFPGRFSGRQFSNSRSEMNVSTLELGDSALYLCASSSMTGLGYTFGSGTRLTVV.

The rearrangement joins TRBV29-1 to TRBJ1-4; 8 nucleotides align to TRBD1. CDR1 and CDR2 (germline): SQVTM, ANQGSEA. CDR3 length: 15 amino acids. This chain's CDR3 is CCAADKQGGGEKLFF. CDR3 sequence (DNA): TGCTGCGCAGCTGATAAACAGGGGGGAGGAGAAAAACTGTTTTTT. The whole variable domain, remainder taken from reference TRBV29-1 and TRBJ1-4, is SAVISQKPSRDICQRGTSLTIQCQVDSQVTMMFWYRQQPGQSLTLIATANQGSEATYESGFVIDKFPISRPNLTFSTLTVSNMSPEDSSIYLCCAADKQGGGEKLFFGSGTQLSVL.

The rearrangement uses TRBV29-1 and TRBJ2-1; D call uncertain. The CDR3 extends over 13 amino acids. Trimming pared 4 bases from V and 3 bases from J, leaving 10 bases between. Germline CDR1 is SQVTM and CDR2 is ANQGSEA. The CDR3 region has the DNA TGCAGCGTTGTTTCCAGCGACTACAATGAGCAGTTCTTC. It encodes CSVVSSDYNEQFF.

V and J are TRBV14 and TRBJ1-1; TRBD1 might be the D (5 bases). The CDR3 length is 13 residues. V gave up 0 bases and J gave up 8 bases, with 10 bases separating them. Germline-derived CDR1 and CDR2 are SGHDN and FVKESK. CDR3 DNA: TGTGCCAGCAGCCAAGATAATGGGGGGGAAGCTTTCTTT. Translation: CASSQDNGGEAFF.